The sequence of this T cell receptor (beta chain) was determined in a study of T-cell reconstitution after alpha-beta-depleted transplantation in children. Findings and limits, study-wide: It was reported that alpha-beta T cells came from several hundred expanded graft clones (about two months after transplant). At day 60, the high TCRbeta diversity found in some patients originated from recipient T cells and thymic progenitors that had survived. The authors attributed T-cell counts and diversity one year after transplant mostly to newly produced T cells.

Unique molecular identifiers tagged the TCRbeta library. MiXCR, run by TCRdb on the PCR reads, gives a single entry per CDR3 protein. Among 500,000 to 600,000 distinct CDR3 sequences listed, 25% to 30% were seen once. As to this clonotype: Its target is not known.

Trimming took 10 bases from V and 8 from J; bases not matched to a gene: 9. Germline V lookup: CDR1 ENHRY, CDR2 SYGVKD. The CDR3 sequence is 13 residues long. Sample: PBMCs, taken before TCRalphabeta/CD19-depleted stem cell transplant. This sequence joins TRBV10-3 and TRBJ2-1; 9 bases agree with TRBD1. The receptor's source is a boy in the first two years of life with Wiskott-Aldrich syndrome, due to receive a stem cell transplant. CDR3 residues: CATLNRGQDEQFF. CDR3 bases: TGTGCCACCCTGAACAGGGGGCAGGATGAGCAGTTCTTC.